This T cell receptor (beta chain) was recovered during a study of cytomegalovirus exposure and HLA in healthy donors. Study results and caveats: Using the classifier, cytomegalovirus status was reportedly diagnosed with high specificity and sensitivity. Being productive about 87% or about 30% of the time was typical of most TCR beta V segments in an earlier analysis.

PCR used 60 Vbeta primers and 13 Jbeta primers. Sequenced by immunoSEQ multiplex PCR; TCRdb stores in-frame clones only, minus some. The sample lists approximately 97,000 clones, over 65% occurring once. In the case of this clone: Its antigen remains unidentified.

The source of this sequence is a man aged 35-49 years in good health and CMV-seronegative. Material for sequencing was PBMCs.

CDR3 protein: CASSANPGTSGGTNTGELFF. DNA for the CDR3: TGCGCCAGCAGTGCAAATCCCGGGACTAGCGGGGGCACTAACACCGGGGAGCTGTTTTTT. This chain links TRBV10-1 with TRBJ2-2; TRBD2 matches 14 bases. The CDR3 is 20 amino acids. Germline trimming cut 4 bases from V and 2 bases from J; bases unmatched to any gene: 12. Germline assignment: CDR1 WNHNN and CDR2 SYGVQD (reference sequence).